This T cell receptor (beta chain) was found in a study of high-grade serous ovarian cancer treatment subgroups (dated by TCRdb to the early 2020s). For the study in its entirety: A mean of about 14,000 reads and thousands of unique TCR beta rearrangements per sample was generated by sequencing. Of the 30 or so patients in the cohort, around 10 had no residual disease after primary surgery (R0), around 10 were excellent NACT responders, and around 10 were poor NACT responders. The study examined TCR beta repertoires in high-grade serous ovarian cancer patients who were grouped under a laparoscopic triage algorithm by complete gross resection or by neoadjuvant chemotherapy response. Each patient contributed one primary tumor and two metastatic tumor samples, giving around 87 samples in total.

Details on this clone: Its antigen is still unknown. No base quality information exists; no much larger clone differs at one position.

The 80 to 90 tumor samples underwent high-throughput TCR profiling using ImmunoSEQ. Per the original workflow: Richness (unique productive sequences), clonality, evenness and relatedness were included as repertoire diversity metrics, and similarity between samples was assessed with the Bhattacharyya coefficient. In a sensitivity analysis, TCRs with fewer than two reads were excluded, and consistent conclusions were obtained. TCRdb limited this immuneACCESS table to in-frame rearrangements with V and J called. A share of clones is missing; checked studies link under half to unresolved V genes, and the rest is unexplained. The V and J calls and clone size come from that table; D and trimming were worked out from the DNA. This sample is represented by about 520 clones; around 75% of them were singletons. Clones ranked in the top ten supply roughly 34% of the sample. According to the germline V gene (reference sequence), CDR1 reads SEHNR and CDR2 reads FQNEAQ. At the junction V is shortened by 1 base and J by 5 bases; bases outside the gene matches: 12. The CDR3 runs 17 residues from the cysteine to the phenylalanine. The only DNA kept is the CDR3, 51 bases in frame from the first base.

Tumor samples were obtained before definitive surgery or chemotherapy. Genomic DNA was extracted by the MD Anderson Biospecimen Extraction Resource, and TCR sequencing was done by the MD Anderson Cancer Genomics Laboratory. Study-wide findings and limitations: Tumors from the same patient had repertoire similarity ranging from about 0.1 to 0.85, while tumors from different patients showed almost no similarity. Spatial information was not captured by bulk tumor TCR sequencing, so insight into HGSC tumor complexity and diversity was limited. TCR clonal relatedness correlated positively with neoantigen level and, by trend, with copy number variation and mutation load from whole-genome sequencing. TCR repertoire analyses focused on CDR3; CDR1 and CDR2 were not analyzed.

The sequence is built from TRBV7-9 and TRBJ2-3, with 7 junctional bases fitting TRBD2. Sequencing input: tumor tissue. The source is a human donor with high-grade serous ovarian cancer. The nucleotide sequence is TGTGCCAGCAGCTTAGTAGTAGGGTCTAGCGGAGGAGATACGCAGTATTTT. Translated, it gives CASSLVVGSSGGDTQYF.